These 28 T cell receptor beta chains were sequenced from one sample in a study of blood T cells in healthy people across ages. A second PCR, run for roughly 7 to 11 cycles, used a sample-barcoded 5' primer plus a J-beta primer mix. One entry per CDR3 protein results from TCRdb running MiXCR on the 5' RACE reads. The sample records roughly 700,000 distinct CDR3 sequences, more than 20% being singletons. These data also formed part of another study, on T cells of mothers and their children.

Sequencing was performed on blood. The receptors come from a boy aged 5-17 years in good health.

The V call is TRBV29-1, the J call TRBJ2-5; D tentatively reads TRBD1 or TRBD2 (5 bases each). CDR3 length: 15 amino acids. V was cut by 3 bases and J by 2 bases, with 16 bases left in between. Germline V gene sequence: CDR1 SQVTM, CDR2 ANQGSEA. The CDR3: CSVDWGISYQETQYF. In nucleotides, the CDR3 is TGCAGCGTTGATTGGGGGATTTCCTATCAAGAGACCCAGTACTTC.

This clonotype has more than one count but fewer than ten. The rearrangement links TRBV29-1 to TRBJ2-5; the match to TRBD1 covers 7 bases. This CDR3 contains 17 residues. Germline-derived CDR1 and CDR2 are SQVTM and ANQGSEA. With V trimmed by 7 bases and J by 0 bases, 17 bases remained unmatched. Here the CDR3 DNA reads TGCAGCGCAAGCAAGGCTAGGCAGGGGGTTTACCAAGAGACCCAGTACTTC. Translating gives CSASKARQGVYQETQYF.

V gene TRBV29-1 combines with J gene TRBJ2-1; 7 positions match TRBD1. The junction had 9 bases not matched to a gene; V was cut back by 6 bases and J by 4 bases. Per germline, CDR1 SQVTM and CDR2 ANQGSEA. CDR3 length: 14 residues. The CDR3 DNA is TGCAGCGTGGAGGACAGGCTAGGTTACAATGAGCAGTTCTTC. As protein: CSVEDRLGYNEQFF.

This clonotype has a handful of counts. J is TRBJ2-3 and V is TRBV20-1; TRBD2 aligns across 7 bases. V was pared by 1 base and J by 1 base, with 5 bases of the junction left unmatched. This CDR3 has 15 amino acids. Germline V gives CDR1 DFQATT, CDR2 SNEGSKA (reference sequence). Written as DNA, the CDR3 is TGCAGTGCTAGAGTAGGTAGCGGGCGCACAGATACGCAGTATTTT. Translating gives CSARVGSGRTDTQYF.

In DNA, the CDR3 is TGTGCCAGCACCTGGACAGAAACGACAGATACGCAGTATTTT. Protein product: CASTWTETTDTQYF. The V gene is TRBV12-3 or TRBV12-4, the J gene TRBJ2-3, with a weak D call TRBD1 (6 bases). The CDR3 extends over 14 amino acids. V was cut by 7 bases and J by 3 bases, with 14 bases left in between.

The V gene is TRBV28, the J gene TRBJ2-7; 7 nucleotides line up with TRBD1. V was clipped by 6 bases and J by 3 bases; unmatched bases: 8. The CDR3 has 14 residues. CDR1 MDHEN and CDR2 SYDVKM come from the germline V gene. The CDR3 sequence: CASRLPRDSYEQYF. In DNA form, the CDR3 reads TGTGCCAGCAGATTACCCCGGGACAGCTACGAGCAGTACTTC.

With regard to this clonotype: One end of the junction varies from germline; a read error may be responsible. This chain joins TRBV7-7 and TRBJ2-7; unclear D gene. This CDR3 region has 13 residues. Germline V CDR1 and CDR2: SSHAT, FNYEAQ (reference sequence). The CDR3 DNA follows: TGTGCTAGCAGCTTAAACCCCGTCGACGAGCAGTACTTC. Amino acids: CASSLNPVDEQYF. The complete variable domain, with remaining parts taken from reference TRBV7-7 and TRBJ2-7, reads GAGVSQSPRYKVTKRGQDVTLRCDPISSHATLYWYQQALGQGPEFLTYFNYEAQPDKSGLPSDRFSAERPEGSISTLTIQRTEQRDSAMYRCASSLNPVDEQYFGPGTRLTVT.

The chain uses TRBV20-1 and TRBJ2-7; TRBD1 aligns across 9 bases. The germline V gene has CDR1 DFQATT and CDR2 SNEGSKA (reference sequence). The CDR3 has 16 amino acids. V lost 6 bases, J lost 6 bases, and 18 bases stayed unmatched. CDR3 residues: CSAPRTETGGSGEQYF. In nucleotides, the CDR3 is TGCAGTGCCCCGAGAACCGAGACAGGGGGTTCTGGCGAGCAGTACTTC.

The V and J genes are TRBV10-3 and TRBJ2-6; no reliable D call. Germline V gene data show CDR1 as ENHRY and CDR2 as SYGVKD. Trimming took off 8 bases at V and 0 bases at J, with 17 bases between the two ends. This CDR3 is 17 amino acids long. Written as DNA, the CDR3 is TGTGCCATCGGAGAGCTACACCCGAGCTCTGGGGCCAACGTCCTGACTTTC. Protein product: CAIGELHPSSGANVLTF.

A few counts support this clonotype. The genes are TRBV6-1 and TRBJ2-3; D possibly matches TRBD1 or TRBD2 (5 bases each). Looked up from germline, CDR1 is MNHNS and CDR2 is SASEGT. V was clipped by 6 bases and J by 6 bases, with 19 bases between them. CDR3 length: 15 residues. CDR3 protein: CASRPTGFGADTQYF. The CDR3 DNA sequence: TGTGCCAGCAGACCTACAGGCTTCGGGGCCGATACGCAGTATTTT.

V and J are TRBV25-1 and TRBJ1-1, with no clear D. CDR1 is MGHDK, CDR2 SYGVNS, per germline. Deletions cut 1 base from V and 4 bases from J, with 16 bases between. This CDR3 has 16 residues. The DNA of the CDR3 is TGTGCCAGCAGTGAATTGGACGGCCTTGATGGCACTGAAGCTTTCTTT. Translation: CASSELDGLDGTEAFF.

This clonotype occurred a few times. This sequence joins TRBV5-5 and TRBJ2-7; tentatively, D is TRBD2 (5 bases). The germline gives CDR1 SGHKS, CDR2 YYEKEE (reference sequence). The CDR3 is 14 amino acids. Trimming stripped 4 bases from V and 3 bases from J, with 14 bases between. This chain's CDR3 is CASSLVVAGYEQYF. In nucleotides, the CDR3 is TGTGCCAGCAGCCTGGTGGTTGCGGGCTACGAGCAGTACTTC.

J is TRBJ1-5 and V is TRBV19; a weak D match, TRBD1 (5 bases). In germline, CDR1 is LNHDA, CDR2 SQIVND (reference sequence). V was trimmed by 0 bases and J by 1 base, leaving 10 bases between them. The CDR3 loop spans 16 amino acids. CDR3 in DNA: TGTGCCAGTAGTATAGATAGGACAAACAGCAATCAGCCCCAGCATTTT. It is translated as CASSIDRTNSNQPQHF.

The sample holds a few counts of this clonotype. The V gene is TRBV4-1, the J gene TRBJ2-7, with 7 positions matching TRBD1. The CDR3 contains 13 residues. Losses at the gene ends were 0 bases for V and 9 bases for J; bases not matched to a gene: 5. Germline-derived CDR1 and CDR2 are MGHRA and YSYEKL. CDR3 sequence (DNA): TGCGCCAGCAGCCAAGAAGGGGGCAAGGTGCAGTACTTC. This encodes CASSQEGGKVQYF.

This clonotype was seen more than once but under ten times. This rearrangement joins TRBV10-3 to TRBJ1-1; D is ambiguous. V lost 4 bases and J 5 bases, leaving 11 bases between the germline ends. Germline CDR1 reads ENHRY; CDR2 reads SYGVKD. This CDR3 contains 13 residues. CDR3 nucleotide sequence: TGTGCCATCAGTGGAGGTAGTTCTACTGAAGCTTTCTTT. Translated, it gives CAISGGSSTEAFF.

This clonotype was seen a few times. The chain has TRBV28 and TRBJ1-4; tentatively, D is TRBD1 (5 bases). CDR1 and CDR2 (germline): MDHEN, SYDVKM. This CDR3 spans 16 amino acids. Trimming took 3 bases from V and 3 from J, leaving 14 bases between them. CDR3 region: CASSFDVGGPNEKLFF. CDR3 coding DNA: TGTGCCAGCAGTTTCGACGTTGGGGGTCCTAATGAAAAACTGTTTTTT.

This clonotype showed up just a few times. The rearrangement joins TRBV3-1 to TRBJ2-7, with D perhaps TRBD2 (6 bases). The germline V and J ends were trimmed by 4 bases and 3 bases, with 19 bases remaining between them. Looked up from germline, CDR1 is LGHDT and CDR2 is YNNKEL (reference sequence). The CDR3 is 16 amino acids. The CDR3 nucleotides read TGTGCCAGCAGCCTAAGTGGACGCGGGGTTGGCTACGAGCAGTACTTC. It translates to CASSLSGRGVGYEQYF.

This chain uses TRBV4-1 with TRBJ1-3; D is ambiguous. V gave up 3 bases and J gave up 0 bases, with 9 bases separating them. The CDR3 covers 15 residues. CDR1 is MGHRA, CDR2 YSYEKL, per germline. In DNA form, the CDR3 reads TGCGCCAGCAGCCAGGGTGAGAGCTCTGGAAACACCATATATTTT. It encodes CASSQGESSGNTIYF.

This chain uses TRBV20-1 with TRBJ2-4; D is unclear. V was trimmed by 0 bases and J by 7 bases, leaving 7 bases between them. Germline V CDR1 and CDR2: DFQATT, SNEGSKA (reference sequence). CDR3 size: 12 residues. The CDR3 DNA sequence: TGCAGTGCTAGAGATACATTGAACATTCAGTACTTC. It is translated as CSARDTLNIQYF.

The V call is TRBV7-2, the J call TRBJ2-5, with 7 positions matching TRBD2. The CDR3 length is 16 residues. V lost 5 bases to trimming and J lost 0 bases; unmatched junction nucleotides: 9. CDR1 and CDR2 (germline): SGHTA, FQGNSA. The CDR3 sequence: CASSGPGTKYQETQYF. DNA of the CDR3: TGTGCCAGCAGCGGTCCCGGGACTAAGTACCAAGAGACCCAGTACTTC.

This clonotype was recorded a few times. V usage is TRBV20-1 and J usage is TRBJ2-7; 10 bases match TRBD2. Trimming at V came to 6 bases and at J to 1 base, leaving 6 bases not matched to a gene. Germline CDR1 reads DFQATT; CDR2 reads SNEGSKA (reference sequence). There are 14 residues in the CDR3. The CDR3 nucleotides read TGCAGTGCATCTCTAGCGGGGGCGTCCTACGAGCAGTACTTC. Protein sequence: CSASLAGASYEQYF.

This clonotype occurred a few times. The V and J genes are TRBV5-1 and TRBJ2-5, with 9 bases aligning to TRBD2. V shed 2 bases, J shed 2 bases, and the junction held 10 bases outside the gene matches. From germline, CDR1 is SGHRS and CDR2 YFSETQ. CDR3 length: 17 amino acids. CDR3 sequence reads: CASSLALAGVAQETQYF. The CDR3 DNA reads TGCGCCAGCAGCTTAGCATTAGCGGGAGTTGCGCAAGAGACCCAGTACTTC.

This chain connects TRBV10-3 to TRBJ2-1; the D call may be TRBD1 or TRBD2 (5 bases each). V lost 7 bases and J 9 bases, leaving 16 bases between the germline ends. CDR1 is ENHRY and CDR2 is SYGVKD in the germline V gene. The CDR3 is 13 residues long. In DNA form, the CDR3 reads TGTGCCATCACCGCTGGGACCCGAGGTGAGCAGTTCTTC. It yields the protein CAITAGTRGEQFF.

This clonotype was observed a few times. CDR3 nucleotide sequence: TGCAGTACTTTACTAGCGGGAGTGGGTGAGACCCAGTACTTC. As protein: CSTLLAGVGETQYF. The chain couples TRBV20-1 to TRBJ2-5; 11 positions match TRBD2. This CDR3 contains 14 residues. Germline V gene sequence: CDR1 DFQATT, CDR2 SNEGSKA (reference sequence). Trimming at V came to 8 bases and at J to 5 bases, leaving 10 bases not matched to a gene.

The rearrangement links TRBV27 to TRBJ2-5, with TRBD2 as a possible D gene (6 bases). The end of the DNA fits TRBJ2-7 better, so the J call may be wrong. CDR3 length: 14 residues. In germline, CDR1 is MNHEY, CDR2 SMNVEV (reference sequence). The CDR3 reads CASSLTSISGEQYF. DNA for the CDR3: TGTGCCAGCAGTTTAACTAGCATATCTGGCGAGCAGTACTTC.

The sample holds many counts of this clonotype. This rearrangement joins TRBV20-1 to TRBJ2-1; 10 bases agree with TRBD2. The germline V gene has CDR1 DFQATT and CDR2 SNEGSKA (reference sequence). J gave up 6 bases and V 3 bases, and 8 bases lay outside the gene matches. The CDR3 extends over 15 amino acids. In nucleotides, the CDR3 is TGCAGTGCTAGTCTTCTGAGCGGGGGGGTCAATGAGCAGTTCTTC. Translating gives CSASLLSGGVNEQFF.

This clonotype came up a few times. The V and J genes are TRBV7-9 and TRBJ2-5, with D possibly TRBD2 on 5 matching bases. V was cut by 4 bases and J by 4 bases, with 19 bases left in between. This CDR3 has 16 residues. Germline lookup yields CDR1 SEHNR and CDR2 FQNEAQ (reference sequence). DNA of the CDR3: TGTGCCAGCAGCTCACGCTGGGAGATAAACGGAGAGACCCAGTACTTC. Protein sequence: CASSSRWEINGETQYF.

DNA of the CDR3: TGTGCCAGCAGTTACTCAGACGTAGTCGAGCAGTACTTC. It encodes CASSYSDVVEQYF. The chain combines TRBV6-2 or TRBV6-3 with TRBJ2-7, with D hard to call. Trimming removed 0 bases at V and 6 bases at J, with 9 bases between. From germline, CDR1 is MNHEY and CDR2 SVGEGT. The CDR3 consists of 13 residues.